The 2 T cell receptor beta chains below were found in one sample sequenced in a study of cytomegalovirus exposure and HLA in healthy donors. The PCR contained 60 Vbeta and 13 Jbeta primers. The data were produced by immunoSEQ multiplex PCR, yet TCRdb's version contains in-frame clones alone and is incomplete. This sample has more than 150,000 clones, with 70% to 80% found just once. The sample was PBMCs. The receptors come from a man aged 18 to 35 in good health and CMV-seronegative.

The chain combines TRBV5-4 with TRBJ2-7, with D possibly being TRBD2 (6 bases). With 3 bases removed from V and 7 bases from J, the gap between germline ends came to 20 bases. Germline V CDR1 and CDR2: SGHNT, YYREEE (reference sequence). This CDR3 spans 15 amino acids. The CDR3 DNA reads TGTGCCAGCAGCTCCGGACTCCTAGCGACGGGAGAGCAGTACTTC. It codes for CASSSGLLATGEQYF.

The chain recombines TRBV4-2 with TRBJ2-1; TRBD1 matches 10 bases. This CDR3 is 15 amino acids long. With 4 bases clipped from V and 9 bases from J, the junction kept 9 bases outside the gene matches. The V gene's germline CDR1 is LGHNA and CDR2 YNFKEQ. The CDR3 region has the DNA TGTGCCAGCAGCCCCTACGGGACAGGGGTTCCTGAGCAGTTCTTC. Protein: CASSPYGTGVPEQFF.